The 23 T cell receptor beta chains below all came from one sample that was sequenced in a study of T cell responses to AZD1222 COVID-19 vaccine. Only in-frame clones appear in the TCRdb table, and some are missing; sequencing was by immunoSEQ multiplex PCR. The repertoire holds 120,000 or so clones, roughly 91% seen once, with 25% to 30% in the top ten. The material sequenced was peripheral blood, taken on day 0 of AZD1222 vaccination. Receptor source: an adult in good health.

This clone was counted once. The V gene is TRBV9, the J gene TRBJ2-7, with TRBD2 matching over 10 bases. Per germline, CDR1 SGDLS and CDR2 YYNGEE. V shed 3 bases, J shed 1 base, and the junction held 4 bases outside the gene matches. There are 15 residues in the CDR3. The CDR3 region is CASSGTSGNSYEQYF. DNA for the CDR3: TGTGCCAGCAGCGGAACTAGCGGGAATTCCTACGAGCAGTACTTC.

The chain uses TRBV30 and TRBJ1-5; perhaps TRBD1 as D (6 bases). Deletions cut 2 bases from V and 1 base from J, with 15 bases between. The CDR3 contains 16 residues. CDR1 and CDR2 from the germline V gene are GTSNPN and SVGIG (reference sequence). The CDR3 loop reads CAWSTTQGFSNQPQHF. Here the CDR3 DNA reads TGTGCCTGGAGTACCACTCAGGGGTTCAGCAATCAGCCCCAGCATTTT.

In its sample, this clone was seen a few times. J is TRBJ1-4 and V is TRBV12-3 or TRBV12-4, with D uncertain. There are 12 residues in the CDR3. Trimming pared 8 bases from V and 5 bases from J, leaving 9 bases between. In DNA, the CDR3 is TGTGCCAGCGGAGATTGGAATGAAAAACTGTTTTTT. This sequence encodes CASGDWNEKLFF.

The J gene is TRBJ1-4, the V gene TRBV5-5, with 7 bases aligning to TRBD1. V gave up 4 bases and J gave up 5 bases; unmatched junction bases: 20. The CDR3 sequence is 19 residues long. Germline V gene sequence: CDR1 SGHKS, CDR2 YYEKEE (reference sequence). The CDR3 sequence: CASSPILPKRTGSNEKLFF. The CDR3 nucleotides read TGTGCCAGCAGCCCAATTCTCCCCAAACGGACAGGATCGAATGAAAAACTGTTTTTT.

The J gene is TRBJ1-4, the V gene TRBV7-9; the D gene is possibly TRBD1 (6 bases). Germline V gives CDR1 SEHNR, CDR2 FQNEAQ (reference sequence). Trimming took off 3 bases at V and 6 bases at J, with 8 bases between the two ends. The CDR3 totals 13 residues. The CDR3 sequence: CASSLTGYEKLFF. The CDR3 DNA reads TGTGCCAGCAGCTTGACAGGTTATGAAAAACTGTTTTTT.

The rearrangement links TRBV7-9 to TRBJ1-4, with 8 nucleotides matching TRBD1. V was clipped by 5 bases and J by 7 bases; unmatched bases: 9. The germline V gene encodes CDR1 SEHNR and CDR2 FQNEAQ (reference sequence). The CDR3 runs 15 residues. DNA for the CDR3: TGTGCCAGCAGCACCTTGGGGACAGGTACTGAAAAACTGTTTTTT. As protein: CASSTLGTGTEKLFF.

This rearrangement joins TRBV5-5 to TRBJ2-7, with 7 bases aligning to TRBD2. Germline loops: CDR1 SGHKS, CDR2 YYEKEE (reference sequence). The CDR3 spans 15 residues. The J segment lost 0 bases and the V segment lost 1 base, leaving 4 bases of the junction unmatched. CDR3: CASSLQGGASYEQYF. In DNA, the CDR3 is TGTGCCAGCAGCTTGCAGGGAGGGGCCTCCTACGAGCAGTACTTC.

This chain uses TRBV5-1 with TRBJ1-6; no definite D call. V lost 0 bases and J lost 0, with 4 bases in between. This CDR3 comprises 15 residues. Germline values: CDR1 SGHRS, CDR2 YFSETQ. CDR3 protein: CASSLDSSYNSPLHF. Here the CDR3 DNA reads TGCGCCAGCAGCTTGGATAGCTCCTATAATTCACCCCTCCACTTT. The variable domain in full, with the rest retrieved from reference TRBV5-1 and TRBJ1-6, is KAGVTQTPRYLIKTRGQQVTLSCSPISGHRSVSWYQQTPGQGLQFLFEYFSETQRNKGNFPGRFSGRQFSNSRSEMNVSTLELGDSALYLCASSLDSSYNSPLHFGNGTRLTVT.

The chain is built from TRBV24-1 and TRBJ2-2; 9 positions match TRBD1. Trimming removed 5 bases from V and 1 base from J; junction bases left unmatched: 4. CDR3 size: 16 residues. Germline CDR1 and CDR2: KGHDR and SFDVKD. CDR3 in DNA: TGTGCCACCAGTGCTTCGGGACAGGGGAACACCGGGGAGCTGTTTTTT. Residues: CATSASGQGNTGELFF.

This rearrangement joins TRBV3-1 (or the pseudogene TRBV3-2) to TRBJ1-6; 8 nucleotides line up with TRBD1. Trimming cost V 4 bases and J 7 bases; bases outside gene matches: 6. In germline, CDR1 is LGHDT, CDR2 YNNKEL (reference sequence). The CDR3 consists of 15 residues. CDR3 bases: TGTGCCAGCAGCCTCCTGAGGACAGGGAATTCACCCCTCCACTTT. Translated, it gives CASSLLRTGNSPLHF.

V and J are TRBV29-1 and TRBJ1-2, with TRBD1 matching 11 bases. Germline V gives CDR1 SQVTM, CDR2 ANQGSEA. This CDR3 contains 13 residues. V gave up 6 bases and J gave up 4 bases; unmatched junction bases: 4. CDR3 sequence: CSVGTGGIYGYTF. The CDR3 DNA sequence: TGCAGCGTAGGGACAGGGGGAATCTATGGCTACACCTTC.

This chain's CDR3 is CSGARGSNVNEKLFF. The CDR3 DNA reads as TGCAGCGGTGCTAGGGGGTCCAACGTTAATGAAAAACTGTTTTTT. The chain employs TRBV29-1 and TRBJ1-4; maybe TRBD1 (6 bases). Looked up from germline, CDR1 is SQVTM and CDR2 is ANQGSEA. The V and J ends lost 7 bases and 4 bases respectively, with 19 bases between them. The CDR3 spans 15 residues. The full variable domain, its missing parts supplied by reference TRBV29-1 and TRBJ1-4, is SAVISQKPSRDICQRGTSLTIQCQVDSQVTMMFWYRQQPGQSLTLIATANQGSEATYESGFVIDKFPISRPNLTFSTLTVSNMSPEDSSIYLCSGARGSNVNEKLFFGSGTQLSVL.

This clone occurred a few times. V usage is TRBV28 and J usage is TRBJ2-2; no definite D call. Trimming pared 3 bases from V and 5 bases from J, leaving 10 bases between. The CDR3 has 14 amino acids. Germline CDR1 and CDR2: MDHEN and SYDVKM. CDR3 loop: CASSFPAGTGELFF. The DNA for the CDR3 is TGTGCCAGCAGTTTTCCAGCAGGTACCGGGGAGCTGTTTTTT.

DNA of the CDR3: TGTGCTAGTGGTTTGGACGCTGCAGATACGCAGTATTTT. It encodes CASGLDAADTQYF. This chain joins TRBV12-5 and TRBJ2-3; D is uncertain. The V end lost 1 base, the J end lost 4 bases, and 6 bases lay between the germline ends. This CDR3 contains 13 residues. In germline, CDR1 is LGHNT, CDR2 FRNRAP. The variable domain in full, completed from reference TRBV12-5 and TRBJ2-3, reads DARVTQTPRHKVTEMGQEVTMRCQPILGHNTVFWYRQTMMQGLELLAYFRNRAPLDDSGMPKDRFSAEMPDATLATLKIQPSEPRDSAVYFCASGLDAADTQYFGPGTRLTVL.

V is TRBV27 and J is TRBJ1-2; weak D call: TRBD1 (5 bases). The ends were cut back, 3 bases at V and 4 bases at J, with 9 bases in the middle. CDR3 length equals 13 residues. The V gene's germline CDR1 is MNHEY and CDR2 SMNVEV (reference sequence). The CDR3 DNA is TGTGCCAGCAGTTTTCAGGGACCCTATGGCTACACCTTC. Its translation is CASSFQGPYGYTF.

The V gene is TRBV18, the J gene TRBJ1-1, with 7 bases fitting TRBD1. V trimming: 3 bases; J trimming: 5 bases; junction bases outside the gene matches: 6. Looked up from germline, CDR1 is KGHSH and CDR2 is LQKENI. The CDR3 extends over 14 amino acids. In DNA form, the CDR3 reads TGTGCCAGCTCACCCTCGACAGGGTGGACTGAAGCTTTCTTT. As protein: CASSPSTGWTEAFF.

The chain couples TRBV6-5 to TRBJ2-3; 7 bases fit TRBD1. The CDR3 runs to 14 residues. Germline V gene lookup returns CDR1 MNHEY and CDR2 SVGAGI. The ends lost 10 bases at V and 0 bases at J; junction bases unmatched: 7. CDR3 nucleotides: TGTGCCATCAGCAGGACAGGTAGCACAGATACGCAGTATTTT. Encoded protein: CAISRTGSTDTQYF.

The chain combines TRBV6-2 or TRBV6-3 with TRBJ2-7; 7 nucleotides line up with TRBD1. The V gene end was trimmed by 4 bases and the J gene end by 4 bases; junction bases not matched to a gene: 10. The CDR3 consists of 15 residues. The germline V gene encodes CDR1 MNHEY and CDR2 SVGEGT. CDR3 amino acids: CASSWTGTEIYEQYF. The CDR3 region has the DNA TGTGCCAGCAGTTGGACCGGGACAGAAATTTACGAGCAGTACTTC.

This clone was picked up one time. The CDR3 here is CAIRGTGGLSETQYF. CDR3 bases: TGTGCCATCAGAGGGACAGGGGGCTTGTCAGAGACCCAGTACTTC. The chain links TRBV10-3 to TRBJ2-5; TRBD1 matches at 12 bases. The CDR3 spans 15 residues. Germline CDR1 ENHRY, CDR2 SYGVKD. V lost 6 bases and J lost 4; bases outside the gene matches: 6.

The chain links TRBV7-9 to TRBJ2-5; unclear D gene. Looked up from germline, CDR1 is SEHNR and CDR2 is FQNEAQ (reference sequence). V was pared by 5 bases and J by 0 bases, with 13 bases between. The length of the CDR3 is 15 residues. The CDR3 sequence: CASSLPLGDQETQYF. As DNA, the CDR3 is TGTGCCAGCAGCCTCCCGCTTGGGGACCAAGAGACCCAGTACTTC.

The chain links TRBV2 to TRBJ1-4; possibly TRBD1 for D (5 bases). Germline lookup yields CDR1 SNHLY and CDR2 FYNNEI. Trimming took off 6 bases at V and 0 bases at J, with 14 bases between the two ends. The CDR3 has 16 amino acids. CDR3 in DNA: TGTGCCAGCAGCGCGGGACGGCGCGCAACTAATGAAAAACTGTTTTTT. This sequence encodes CASSAGRRATNEKLFF.

This clone was counted between two and nine times. V usage is TRBV18 and J usage is TRBJ1-5; 10 bases are a match to TRBD1. Germline V gene data show CDR1 as KGHSH and CDR2 as LQKENI. V was pared by 3 bases and J by 6 bases, with 11 bases of the junction left unmatched. The CDR3 length is 17 residues. The CDR3 DNA sequence: TGTGCCAGCTCACCCAGACAGGGGGCAAGGTTAGTTCAGCCCCAGCATTTT. Its translation: CASSPRQGARLVQPQHF.

The CDR3 sequence is CASSLSTGYTDTQYF. The DNA of the CDR3 is TGTGCCAGCAGTTTATCTACAGGGTACACAGATACGCAGTATTTT. The chain combines TRBV27 with TRBJ2-3; tentatively, D is TRBD1 (6 bases). Looked up from germline, CDR1 is MNHEY and CDR2 is SMNVEV (reference sequence). The CDR3 totals 15 residues. V was shortened by 0 bases and J by 2 bases, with 9 bases between the two germline ends.